The 17 T cell receptor beta chains presented below share a single source sample, sequenced in a study of T cell responses to AZD1222 COVID-19 vaccine. Profiling relied on immunoSEQ multiplex PCR, and the TCRdb table lists in-frame clones only, not all of them. The data show about 84,000 clones, 80% to 90% seen once. The source material was peripheral blood, sampled 28 days after the second AZD1222 dose. The receptor set was obtained from an adult who received the AZD1222 COVID-19 vaccine.

CDR3 in amino acids: CSAIESGIFNQPQHF. For the CDR3, the DNA is TGCAGTGCTATTGAGTCGGGTATCTTTAATCAGCCCCAGCATTTT. The chain joins TRBV20-1 to TRBJ1-5; D ambiguous. Germline V gives CDR1 DFQATT, CDR2 SNEGSKA (reference sequence). V was cut by 4 bases and J by 4 bases, with 17 bases left in between. The CDR3 is 15 amino acids.

The rearrangement uses TRBV5-1 and TRBJ2-7; no definite D call. The CDR3 is 13 residues long. Germline CDR1 reads SGHRS; CDR2 reads YFSETQ. Between the trimmed V and J ends, which lost 0 bases and 4 bases, there was a span of 8 bases. This CDR3 is CASSLGAAYEQYF. DNA of the CDR3: TGCGCCAGCAGCTTGGGTGCAGCTTACGAGCAGTACTTC.

In DNA form, the CDR3 reads TGTGCCAGCAGCGCCAGACAGGGAAGCGAGCAGTACTTC. Amino acid sequence: CASSARQGSEQYF. This sequence joins TRBV9 and TRBJ2-7, with 7 nucleotides matching TRBD1. J gave up 6 bases and V 3 bases, and 6 bases lay outside the gene matches. The CDR3 loop spans 13 amino acids. The germline V gene encodes CDR1 SGDLS and CDR2 YYNGEE.

This clone came up once. This sequence joins TRBV6-5 and TRBJ2-3; 7 bases line up with TRBD1. The CDR3 is 15 residues long. Per germline, CDR1 MNHEY and CDR2 SVGAGI. Germline trimming cut 5 bases from V and 3 bases from J; bases unmatched to any gene: 8. This chain's CDR3 is CASSQTGARTDTQYF. CDR3 bases: TGTGCCAGCAGTCAAACAGGGGCGAGGACAGATACGCAGTATTTT.

The genes are TRBV25-1 and TRBJ2-5; D is unclear. Looked up from germline, CDR1 is MGHDK and CDR2 is SYGVNS. The CDR3 is 15 residues long. Trimming left V 5 bases short and J 4 bases short, with 17 bases between. The DNA for the CDR3 is TGTGCCAGCAGTCAAACTTCTAGGACGGGAGAGACCCAGTACTTC. It is translated as CASSQTSRTGETQYF.

This chain links TRBV3-1 (or the pseudogene TRBV3-2) with TRBJ2-3; 10 nucleotides line up with TRBD1. The CDR3 is made up of 15 amino acids. CDR1 and CDR2 (germline): LGHDT, YNNKEL (reference sequence). The J segment lost 8 bases and the V segment lost 5 bases, leaving 10 bases of the junction unmatched. The CDR3 DNA reads TGTGCCAGCAGCGACCGGGGACAGGGGTTCGGTACGCAGTATTTT. Protein: CASSDRGQGFGTQYF.

The V and J genes are TRBV28 and TRBJ1-1; 8 nucleotides agree with TRBD1. This CDR3 is built from 14 residues. Germline values: CDR1 MDHEN, CDR2 SYDVKM. V lost 4 bases to trimming and J lost 4 bases; unmatched junction nucleotides: 5. CDR3 region: CASSSGQGGTEAFF. For the CDR3, the DNA is TGTGCCAGCAGTTCTGGACAGGGTGGCACTGAAGCTTTCTTT.

The rearrangement uses TRBV28 and TRBJ1-5, with a weak D call TRBD1 (5 bases). Trimming took 11 bases from V and 2 from J, leaving 19 bases between them. The germline V gene encodes CDR1 MDHEN and CDR2 SYDVKM. CDR3 length: 15 residues. CDR3 loop: CAANPSGNGNQPQHF. CDR3 DNA sequence: TGTGCCGCAAATCCCTCAGGGAATGGCAATCAGCCCCAGCATTTT.

The sample holds one count of this clone. The chain uses TRBV10-2 and TRBJ2-7, with D possibly TRBD2 on 5 matching bases. V lost 5 bases and J lost 4, with 15 bases in between. Germline-derived CDR1 and CDR2 are WSHSY and SAAADI. CDR3 length equals 14 residues. CDR3 in DNA: TGCGCCAGCAGTTGGGAGTCAGGACCATACGAGCAGTACGTC. Translating it yields CASSWESGPYEQYV.

The CDR3 DNA reads as TGTGCCAGCAGCGCCCAGGAGGGAGGGGGCCCAGATACGCAGTATTTT. This sequence encodes CASSAQEGGGPDTQYF. J is TRBJ2-3 and V is TRBV9; D is tentatively TRBD1 or TRBD2 (7 bases each). Germline V lookup: CDR1 SGDLS, CDR2 YYNGEE. V shed 3 bases and J shed 4 bases, with 18 bases lying between them. CDR3 length equals 16 residues.

J is TRBJ2-3 and V is TRBV7-2; 10 bases agree with TRBD2. CDR3 length: 15 amino acids. Unmatched junction bases numbered 2, after V lost 5 bases and J lost 0 bases. Germline V gives CDR1 SGHTA, CDR2 FQGNSA. The CDR3 protein is CASSTSGASTDTQYF. The DNA of the CDR3 is TGTGCCAGCAGCACTAGCGGGGCTAGCACAGATACGCAGTATTTT.

This clone occurred once. The V gene is TRBV7-2, the J gene TRBJ2-7, with unresolved D. Germline V gene sequence: CDR1 SGHTA, CDR2 FQGNSA. The CDR3 extends over 13 amino acids. Trimming removed 6 bases from V and 3 bases from J, with 12 bases in between. The CDR3 sequence: CASRPDGDYEQYF. The CDR3 DNA sequence: TGTGCCAGCAGACCCGACGGAGACTACGAGCAGTACTTC.

The chain joins TRBV29-1 to TRBJ2-6, with D unclear. Germline-derived CDR1 and CDR2 are SQVTM and ANQGSEA. This CDR3 is 13 amino acids long. Trimming left V 1 base short and J 1 base short, with 2 bases between. The CDR3 DNA reads TGCAGCGTTGAAGGTTCTGGGGCCAACGTCCTGACTTTC. This sequence encodes CSVEGSGANVLTF.

The chain is built from TRBV4-3 and TRBJ1-2; 7 bases are shared with TRBD1. The CDR3 is made up of 14 amino acids. Germline V lookup: CDR1 LGHNA, CDR2 YSLEER. V dropped 4 bases and J dropped 8; count of bases not matched to a gene: 10. CDR3 protein: CASSRRDRWSGYTF. The CDR3 nucleotides are TGCGCCAGCAGCCGTCGGGACAGATGGTCGGGCTACACCTTC.

The rearrangement links TRBV7-9 to TRBJ1-1; possible D gene TRBD1, 6 bases. The CDR3 covers 15 residues. The V and J ends lost 5 bases and 0 bases respectively, with 13 bases between them. Germline CDR1 is SEHNR and CDR2 is FQNEAQ (reference sequence). Here the CDR3 DNA reads TGTGCCAGCAGCGACGGCAACAGGGTGAACACTGAAGCTTTCTTT. It is translated as CASSDGNRVNTEAFF.

The chain uses TRBV18 and TRBJ1-4; 7 nucleotides match TRBD1. The junction had 12 bases not matched to a gene; V was cut back by 1 base and J by 7 bases. This CDR3 contains 17 residues. Germline V CDR1 and CDR2: KGHSH, LQKENI. The CDR3 coding sequence is TGTGCCAGCTCACCACGGGGGGACTACAGGGGAGGTGAAAAACTGTTTTTT. Protein product: CASSPRGDYRGGEKLFF. The full variable domain, rest sourced from reference TRBV18 and TRBJ1-4, is NAGVMQNPRHLVRRRGQEARLRCSPMKGHSHVYWYRQLPEEGLKFMVYLQKENIIDESGMPKERFSAEFPKEGPSILRIQQVVRGDSAAYFCASSPRGDYRGGEKLFFGSGTQLSVL.

The chain couples TRBV7-2 to TRBJ2-2; a possible D gene is TRBD1 (6 bases). The CDR3 has 15 residues. Germline V lookup: CDR1 SGHTA, CDR2 FQGNSA. V lost 0 bases and J 1 base, leaving 6 bases between the germline ends. The CDR3 coding sequence is TGTGCCAGCAGCTTAGCAGGGGGGAACACCGGGGAGCTGTTTTTT. Its protein is CASSLAGGNTGELFF.